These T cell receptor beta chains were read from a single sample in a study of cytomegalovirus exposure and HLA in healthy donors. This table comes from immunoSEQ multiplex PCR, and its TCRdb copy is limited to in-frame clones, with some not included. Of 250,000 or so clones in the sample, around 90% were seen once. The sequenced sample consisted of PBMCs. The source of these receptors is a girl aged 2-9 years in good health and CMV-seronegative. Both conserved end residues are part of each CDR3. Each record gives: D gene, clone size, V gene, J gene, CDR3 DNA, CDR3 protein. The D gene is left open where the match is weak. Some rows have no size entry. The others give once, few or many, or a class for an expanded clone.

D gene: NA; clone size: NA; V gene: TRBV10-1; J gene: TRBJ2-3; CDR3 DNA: TGCGCCAGCAGTGAGTCGAGGGCAGGGACTCATCAAGATACGCAGTATTTT; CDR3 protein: CASSESRAGTHQDTQYF
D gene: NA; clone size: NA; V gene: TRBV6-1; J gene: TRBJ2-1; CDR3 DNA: TGTGCCAGCAGGGAGGGGGGGCCTTTCAATGAGCAGTTCTTC; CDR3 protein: CASREGGPFNEQFF
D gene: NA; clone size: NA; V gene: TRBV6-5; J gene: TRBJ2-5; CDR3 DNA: TGTGCCAGCAGCCGAAGGACTAACCAAGAGACCCAGTACTTC; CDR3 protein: CASSRRTNQETQYF
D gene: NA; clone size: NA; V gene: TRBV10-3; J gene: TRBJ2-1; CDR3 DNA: TGTGCCATCAGTGACGGCGGGGAGACCACCTACAATGAGCAGTTCTTC; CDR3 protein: CAISDGGETTYNEQFF
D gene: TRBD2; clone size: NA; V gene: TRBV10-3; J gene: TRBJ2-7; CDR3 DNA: TGTGCCATCAGGGCAACTAGCGGGAAGAGCTCCTACGAGCAGTACTTC; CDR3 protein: CAIRATSGKSSYEQYF
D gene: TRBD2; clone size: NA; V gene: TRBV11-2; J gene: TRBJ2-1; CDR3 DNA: TGTGCCAGCAACTCGAGACTAGCGGGCAATGAGCAGTTCTTC; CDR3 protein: CASNSRLAGNEQFF
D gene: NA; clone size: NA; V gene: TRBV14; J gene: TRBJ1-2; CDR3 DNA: TGTGCCAGCAGCCAGCTACGGGGGTTTGGCTACACCTTC; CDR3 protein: CASSQLRGFGYTF
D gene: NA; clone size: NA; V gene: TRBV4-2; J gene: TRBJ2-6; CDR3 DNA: TGTGCCAGCAGCCTTTCGTCGTCTGGGGCCAACGTCCTGACTTTC; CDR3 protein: CASSLSSSGANVLTF
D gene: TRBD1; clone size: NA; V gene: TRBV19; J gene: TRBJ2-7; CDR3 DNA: TGTGCCAGTAGTGGGACAGGCCACTACGAGCAGTACTTC; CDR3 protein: CASSGTGHYEQYF
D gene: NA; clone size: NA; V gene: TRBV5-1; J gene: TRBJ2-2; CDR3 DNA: TGCGCCAGCGGAACAGGCCCCGGGGAGCTGTTTTTT; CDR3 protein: CASGTGPGELFF
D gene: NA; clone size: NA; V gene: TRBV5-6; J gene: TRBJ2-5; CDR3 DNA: TGTGCCAGCAGCTTGGAGGTAGCGGAGGAGACCCAGTACTTC; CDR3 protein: CASSLEVAEETQYF
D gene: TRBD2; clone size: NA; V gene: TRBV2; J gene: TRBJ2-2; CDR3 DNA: TGTGCCAGCACCACCCGAACCGGGACTAGCGTCGACACCGGGGAGCTGTTTTTT; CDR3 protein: CASTTRTGTSVDTGELFF
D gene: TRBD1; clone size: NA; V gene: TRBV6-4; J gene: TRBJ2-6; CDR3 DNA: TGTGCCAGCAGTGACAGGGGGCCCAACTCTGGGGCCAACGTCCTGACTTTC; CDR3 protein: CASSDRGPNSGANVLTF
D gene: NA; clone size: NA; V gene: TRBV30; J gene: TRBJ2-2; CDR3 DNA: TGTGCCTGGAGTAAAGACACGAACACCGGGGAGCTGTTTTTT; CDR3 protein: CAWSKDTNTGELFF
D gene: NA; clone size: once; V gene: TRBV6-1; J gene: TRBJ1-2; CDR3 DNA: TGTGCCAGCAGTGGCTCTCAGGGAAACTATGGCTACACCTTC; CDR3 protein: CASSGSQGNYGYTF
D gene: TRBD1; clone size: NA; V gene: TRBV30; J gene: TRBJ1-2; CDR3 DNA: TGTGCCTGGAGAGCCACAGGGGACTTC; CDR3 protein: CAWRATGDF
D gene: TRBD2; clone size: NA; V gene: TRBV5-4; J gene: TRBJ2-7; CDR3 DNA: TGTGCCAGCAGACCGACTAGCGACGCCTACGAGCAGTACTTC; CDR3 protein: CASRPTSDAYEQYF
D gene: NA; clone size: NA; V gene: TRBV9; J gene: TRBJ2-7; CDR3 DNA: TGTGCCAGCAGCGTAGGGGGGCTAGCTCCCTCTTACGAGCAGTACTTC; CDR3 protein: CASSVGGLAPSYEQYF
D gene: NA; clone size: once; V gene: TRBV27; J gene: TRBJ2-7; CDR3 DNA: TGTGCCAGCAGTTTATGGGAACAATCGGGGGAGCAGTACTTC; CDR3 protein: CASSLWEQSGEQYF
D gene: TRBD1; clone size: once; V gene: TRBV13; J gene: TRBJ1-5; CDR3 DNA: TGTGCCAGCAGCACAGGGGGGACAGCCGAGCCCCAGCATTTT; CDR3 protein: CASSTGGTAEPQHF
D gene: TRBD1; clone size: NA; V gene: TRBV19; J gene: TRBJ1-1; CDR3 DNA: TGTGCCAGTAGTATTAAGGGGGCGCCGTCTGAAGCTTTCTTT; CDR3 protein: CASSIKGAPSEAFF
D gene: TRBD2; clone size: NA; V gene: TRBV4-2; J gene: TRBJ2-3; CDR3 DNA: TGTGCCAGCAGCCAAGATGTGCCTAGCGGGAGTGATACGCAGTATTTT; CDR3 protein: CASSQDVPSGSDTQYF
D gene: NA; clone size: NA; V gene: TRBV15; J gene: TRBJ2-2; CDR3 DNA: TGTGCCACCAGCAGAGCTTACAGGGCTCCCCGAATTTTGTCCGGGGAGCTGTTTTTT; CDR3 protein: CATSRAYRAPRILSGELFF
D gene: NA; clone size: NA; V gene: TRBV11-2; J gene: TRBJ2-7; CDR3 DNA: TGTGCCAGCACCGGGACACCACACTACGAGCAGTACTTC; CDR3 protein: CASTGTPHYEQYF
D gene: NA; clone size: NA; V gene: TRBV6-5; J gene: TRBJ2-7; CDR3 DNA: TGTGCCAGCAGTTACGGTCCGGGTAGCCGCCACGAGCAGTACTTC; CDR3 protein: CASSYGPGSRHEQYF
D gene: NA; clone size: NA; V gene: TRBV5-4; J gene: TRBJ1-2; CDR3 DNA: TGTGCCAGCAGCTTGGACCCCTGGACAGCCCCCACTACTAACTATGGCTACACCTTC; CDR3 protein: CASSLDPWTAPTTNYGYTF
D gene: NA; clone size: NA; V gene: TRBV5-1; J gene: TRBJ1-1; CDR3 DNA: TGCGCCTCCCGGGGGGGAACAGAAATGAACACTGAAGCTTTCTTT; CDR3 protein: CASRGGTEMNTEAFF
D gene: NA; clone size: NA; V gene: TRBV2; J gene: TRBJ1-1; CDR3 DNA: TGTGCCAGTGTGCCCGACATTGGGACTGAAGCTTTCTTT; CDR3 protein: CASVPDIGTEAFF
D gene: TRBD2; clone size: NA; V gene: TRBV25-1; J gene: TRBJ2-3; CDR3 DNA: TGCGCCAGCAGTGAATATTTTGGTAGCGGGAGCACAGATACGCAGTATTTT; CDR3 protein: CASSEYFGSGSTDTQYF
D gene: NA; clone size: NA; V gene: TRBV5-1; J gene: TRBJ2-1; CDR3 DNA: TGCGCCAGCAGCTTGGACACAAACAATGAGCAGTTCTTC; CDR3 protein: CASSLDTNNEQFF
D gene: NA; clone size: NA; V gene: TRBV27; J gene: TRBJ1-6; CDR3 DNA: TGTGCCAGCAGTTTATTAGCCGCGCCGTCCGGGAGCAGTTCACCCCTCCACTTT; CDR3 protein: CASSLLAAPSGSSSPLHF
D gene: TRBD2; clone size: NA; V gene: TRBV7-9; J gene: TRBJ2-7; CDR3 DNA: TGTGCCAGCAGCCATTCAACCCTAGCGGGAGCCTACGAGCAGTACTTC; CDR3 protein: CASSHSTLAGAYEQYF
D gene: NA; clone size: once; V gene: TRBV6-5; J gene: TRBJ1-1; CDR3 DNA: TGTGCCAGCAGTTACTCTGCAGGGAGGGCTTTCTTT; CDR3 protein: CASSYSAGRAFF
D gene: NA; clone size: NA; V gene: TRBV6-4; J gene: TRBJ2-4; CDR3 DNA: TGTGCCACCGCTCGGGGGGCATTGCTTCTTCAGTACTTC; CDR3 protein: CATARGALLLQYF
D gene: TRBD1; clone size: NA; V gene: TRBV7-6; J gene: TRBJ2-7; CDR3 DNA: TGTGCCAGCAGCTCCCGGACAGGGGGCCACGAGCAGTACTTC; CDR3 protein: CASSSRTGGHEQYF
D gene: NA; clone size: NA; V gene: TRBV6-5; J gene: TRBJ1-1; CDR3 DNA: TGTGCCAGCGGTTACTCAAGGGGAGGTGAAGCTTTCTTT; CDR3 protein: CASGYSRGGEAFF
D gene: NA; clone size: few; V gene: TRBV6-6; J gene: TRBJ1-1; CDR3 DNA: TGTGCCAGCAGTTACGGGGCGGGGAGCGAAGCTTTCTTT; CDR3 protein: CASSYGAGSEAFF
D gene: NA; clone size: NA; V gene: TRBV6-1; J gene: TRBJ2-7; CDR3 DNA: TGTGCCAGCGAAGGCCCTAGACTCTACGAGCAGTACTTC; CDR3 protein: CASEGPRLYEQYF
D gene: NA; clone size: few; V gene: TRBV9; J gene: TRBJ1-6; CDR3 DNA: TGTGCCAGCAGCTCAGAAGGGGGTTATAATTCACCCCTCCACTTT; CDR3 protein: CASSSEGGYNSPLHF
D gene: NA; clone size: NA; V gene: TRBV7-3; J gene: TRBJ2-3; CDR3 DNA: TGTGCCAGCAGCTACGGGGGAAGCACAGATACGCAGTATTTT; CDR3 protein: CASSYGGSTDTQYF
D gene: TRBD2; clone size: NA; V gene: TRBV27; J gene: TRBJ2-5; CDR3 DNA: TGTGCCAGCAGATATACGGGACTAGCGGAAGAGACCCAGTACTTC; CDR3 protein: CASRYTGLAEETQYF
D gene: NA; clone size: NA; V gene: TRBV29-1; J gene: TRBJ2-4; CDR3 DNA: TGCAGCGTTGAGTCAGGGATTGGCAAAAACATTCAGTACTTC; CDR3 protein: CSVESGIGKNIQYF
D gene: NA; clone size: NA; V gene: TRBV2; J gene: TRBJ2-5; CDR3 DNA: TGTGCCAGCAGTATGCGGGAACCGGGTGTGGAGCAGTACTTC; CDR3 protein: CASSMREPGVEQYF
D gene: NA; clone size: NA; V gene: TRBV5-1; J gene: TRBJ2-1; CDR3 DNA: TGCGCCAGCAGCTTATTGGACTGGAACAATGAGCAGTTCTTC; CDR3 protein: CASSLLDWNNEQFF
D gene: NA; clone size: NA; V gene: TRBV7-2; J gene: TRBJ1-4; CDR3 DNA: TGTGCCAGCAGCCCAGAGGGTGAAAAACTGTTTTTT; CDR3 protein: CASSPEGEKLFF
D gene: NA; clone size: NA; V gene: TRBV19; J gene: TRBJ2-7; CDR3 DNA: TGTGCCAGTAGTTTCCAGGGGTCCTACGAGCAGTACTTC; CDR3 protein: CASSFQGSYEQYF
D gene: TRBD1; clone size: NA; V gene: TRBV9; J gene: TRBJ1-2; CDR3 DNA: TGTGCCAGCAGCGTAACCGGGACAGGGGGCGCGGATGGCTACACCTTC; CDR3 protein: CASSVTGTGGADGYTF
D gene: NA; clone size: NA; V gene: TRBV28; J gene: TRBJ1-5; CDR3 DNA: TGTGCCAGCAGTCCGACAGCCAGGAACAATCAGCCCCAGCATTTT; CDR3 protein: CASSPTARNNQPQHF
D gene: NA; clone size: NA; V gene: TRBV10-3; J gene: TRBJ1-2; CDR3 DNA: TGTGCCATCAGTGGGTCGACAGAACCTAACTATGGCTACACCTTC; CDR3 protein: CAISGSTEPNYGYTF
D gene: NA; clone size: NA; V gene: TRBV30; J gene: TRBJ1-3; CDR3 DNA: TGTGCCTGGAGAGCGTTGGGTTCTGGAAACACCATATATTTT; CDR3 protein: CAWRALGSGNTIYF
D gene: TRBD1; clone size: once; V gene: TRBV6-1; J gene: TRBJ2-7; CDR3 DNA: TGTGCCAGCAGTGAAGTAATACAGGGGCGCGAGCAGTACTTC; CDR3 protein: CASSEVIQGREQYF
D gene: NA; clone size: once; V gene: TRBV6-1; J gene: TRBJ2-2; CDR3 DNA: TGTGTCCGCCTGGGCCAATCTCCCGGGGAGCTGTTTTTT; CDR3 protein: CVRLGQSPGELFF
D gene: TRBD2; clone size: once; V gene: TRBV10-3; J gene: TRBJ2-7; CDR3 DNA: TGTGCCATCAGAACCCCCACTAGCGGATCCTCCTCCTACGAGCAGTACTTC; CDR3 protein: CAIRTPTSGSSSYEQYF
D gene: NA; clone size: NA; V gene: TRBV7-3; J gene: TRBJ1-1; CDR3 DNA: TGTGCCAGCAGCGAAGGCCGTGGACTAGGTACTGAAGCTTTCTTT; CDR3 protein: CASSEGRGLGTEAFF